This T cell receptor beta chain stems from a study of cytomegalovirus exposure and HLA in healthy donors. Study-wide context: HLA-typed donors were the source of around 85 million unique TCRs held in an early data release.

Vbeta (60) and Jbeta (13) primers were used in the PCR. TCRdb's table, derived via immunoSEQ multiplex PCR, lists solely in-frame clones and lacks some. The data contain roughly 110,000 clones, 74% of them singletons. This CDR3 comprises 14 residues. Looked up from germline, CDR1 is MNHNY and CDR2 is SVGAGI (reference sequence). V lost 6 bases and J lost 3; bases outside the gene matches: 7. The specimen was PBMCs. The clonotype comes from a human donor in good health. The rearrangement uses TRBV6-6 and TRBJ2-5; 7 nucleotides match TRBD2. The CDR3 sequence: CASRMGLTEETQYF. The CDR3 DNA reads as TGTGCCAGCAGGATGGGACTAACAGAAGAGACCCAGTACTTC.